The clone carrying this T cell receptor (beta chain) has only one observation. CD45RO-negative cells were positively selected for CCR7, leaving out terminally differentiated effector memory CD45RA+ cells. These data originate in a study of shared clonotypes between healthy human individuals. Study at large: CD4 naive cells filled three plates per donor, CD4 memory three, CD8 naive two and CD8 memory one.

Looked up from germline, CDR1 is MNHEY and CDR2 is SVGAGI. CDR3 length: 14 residues. Unmatched junction bases numbered 5, after V lost 0 bases and J lost 10 bases. Under the authors' procedure: Junction-only immunoSEQ data arrived without quality scores, meaning filtering differed. Here immunoSEQ multiplex PCR was the method, and the copy in TCRdb shows in-frame clones only, minus some. V and J calls and clone size follow that table, whereas D and trimming were derived from the DNA. The table has about 650,000 clones, about 95% seen once. This TCR was recovered from a woman aged 25 to 39 in good health. The V call is TRBV6-5, the J call TRBJ1-4; 7 nucleotides line up with TRBD1. Sequencing input: naive CD8+ T cells sorted from blood. CDR3 in amino acids: CASSYSRQGAKLFF. As DNA, the CDR3 is TGTGCCAGCAGTTACTCCCGACAGGGAGCAAAACTGTTTTTT.